Each of the 22 T cell receptor beta chains below was sequenced from the same sample in a study of spatial heterogeneity in lung cancer. Time point given: sample taken at primary tumor resection. Sequencing covered unsorted whole RNA taken from tumor, nontumor lung or frozen PBMC. Each CDR3 protein is one row after TCRdb ran MiXCR on the 5' RACE reads. Here the sample spans some 100,000 distinct CDR3 sequences, approximately 12% being singletons. This sample comprised PBMCs, obtained at surgery. The receptors were sampled from a male donor with early-stage non-small cell lung cancer.

This clonotype was observed a few times. For the CDR3, the DNA is TGTGCCAGCAGCTCCCTCTGGGCCAACACCGGGGAGCTGTTTTTT. Translating gives CASSSLWANTGELFF. The rearrangement links TRBV7-9 to TRBJ2-2; D gene uncertain. The CDR3 has 15 amino acids. Per the germline V gene, CDR1 is SEHNR and CDR2 is FQNEAQ (reference sequence). Trimming cost V 4 bases and J 2 bases, with 11 bases left between them.

The chain recombines TRBV29-1 with TRBJ2-1; perhaps TRBD1 as D (6 bases). The CDR3 sequence is 11 residues long. Trimming removed 5 bases from V and 9 bases from J, with 11 bases in between. Per germline, CDR1 SQVTM and CDR2 ANQGSEA. The CDR3 reads CSVPQGTEQFF. CDR3 coding DNA: TGCAGCGTTCCACAGGGAACTGAGCAGTTCTTC.

This clonotype was found many times. The gene calls are TRBV28 and TRBJ2-1; D could derive from TRBD1 or TRBD2 (6 bases each). From germline, CDR1 is MDHEN and CDR2 SYDVKM. V dropped 1 base and J dropped 10 bases, with 11 bases sitting between them. CDR3 length equals 13 residues. CDR3 sequence (DNA): TGTGCCAGCAGTTTATCTGGGGGGCAGGAGCAGTTCTTC. Its protein is CASSLSGGQEQFF.

This clonotype has ten or more counts. V and J are TRBV4-2 and TRBJ2-1; D is possibly TRBD1 (5 bases). The CDR3 covers 16 residues. V lost 2 bases and J 0 bases, leaving 11 bases between the germline ends. Germline V CDR1 and CDR2: LGHNA, YNFKEQ. This chain's CDR3 is CASSQRRQSSYNEQFF. As DNA, the CDR3 is TGTGCCAGCAGCCAACGCAGACAGTCCTCCTACAATGAGCAGTTCTTC.

This clonotype was recorded a few times. The chain joins TRBV27 to TRBJ2-1; D might be TRBD1 (6 bases). With 0 bases removed from V and 7 bases from J, the gap between germline ends came to 10 bases. CDR3 length: 14 residues. Per the germline V gene, CDR1 is MNHEY and CDR2 is SMNVEV (reference sequence). The CDR3 coding sequence is TGTGCCAGCAGTTTATCGACAGGATCAAATGAGCAGTTCTTC. Its translation: CASSLSTGSNEQFF.

V gene TRBV6-5 combines with J gene TRBJ2-1, with TRBD1 as a possible D gene (5 bases). CDR1 is MNHEY, CDR2 SVGAGI, per germline. The CDR3 is made up of 15 amino acids. Deletions cut 7 bases from V and 2 bases from J, with 15 bases between. CDR3 DNA sequence: TGTGCCAGCAAACCCGACAGTAGTCCCTACAATGAGCAGTTCTTC. Translation gives CASKPDSSPYNEQFF.

In regard to this clonotype: No conserved phenylalanine or tryptophan is present at the end of the CDR3, so a read error is the likely explanation. The chain combines TRBV10-3 with TRBJ2-7; TRBD1 is a possible D gene (6 bases). This CDR3 is built from 14 residues. Per the germline V gene, CDR1 is ENHRY and CDR2 is SYGVKD. Trimming took off 5 bases at V and 0 bases at J, with 11 bases between the two ends. CDR3 region: CAISSRGDSYEQYL. The DNA for the CDR3 is TGTGCCATCAGTAGCAGGGGAGACTCCTACGAGCAGTACCTC.

The chain is built from TRBV11-1 and TRBJ2-7; weak D call: TRBD1 (6 bases). Germline loops: CDR1 SGHAT, CDR2 FQDESV (reference sequence). CDR3 length equals 13 residues. V gave up 2 bases and J gave up 6 bases, with 11 bases separating them. This CDR3 reads CASSLKLDSEQYF. The CDR3 DNA sequence: TGTGCCAGCAGCTTAAAGTTGGACAGCGAGCAGTACTTC.

There are a few counts of this clonotype. This chain links TRBV14 with TRBJ2-2, with unresolved D. This CDR3 has 16 residues. Trimming took off 5 bases at V and 0 bases at J, with 13 bases between the two ends. Germline-derived CDR1 and CDR2 are SGHDN and FVKESK. The CDR3 reads CASSSAGGANTGELFF. DNA of the CDR3: TGTGCCAGCAGCAGCGCCGGTGGGGCGAACACCGGGGAGCTGTTTTTT.

This clonotype was detected once. A much larger clone differs from this one at a single base, so this may be a read error. CDR3 amino acids: CVSSLTQAPYEQYF. CDR3 DNA: TGTGTCAGCAGCTTAACCCAGGCCCCCTACGAGCAGTACTTC. The V and J genes are TRBV7-9 and TRBJ2-7; D gene ambiguous. This CDR3 is 14 amino acids long. Germline CDR1 and CDR2: SEHNR and FQNEAQ (reference sequence).

This clonotype occurred a few times. The chain employs TRBV6-6 and TRBJ2-5; D unresolved. The length of the CDR3 is 15 residues. The germline gives CDR1 MNHNY, CDR2 SVGAGI (reference sequence). Trimming cost V 1 base and J 3 bases, with 12 bases left between them. The CDR3 loop reads CASSYLYGTEETQYF. In DNA, the CDR3 is TGTGCCAGCAGTTACTTGTACGGAACGGAAGAGACCCAGTACTTC.

Many counts were recorded for this clonotype. The CDR3 here is CASNGQGMGEQFF. CDR3 bases: TGCGCCAGCAATGGACAGGGCATGGGTGAGCAGTTCTTC. V and J are TRBV10-2 and TRBJ2-1; TRBD1 aligns across 8 bases. Germline CDR1 WSHSY, CDR2 SAAADI. This CDR3 contains 13 residues. V lost 7 bases to trimming and J lost 9 bases; unmatched junction nucleotides: 8.

The chain uses TRBV6-5 and TRBJ1-6, with 7 bases aligning to TRBD1. The ends lost 4 bases at V and 7 bases at J; junction bases unmatched: 7. The CDR3 spans 15 residues. The germline V gene encodes CDR1 MNHEY and CDR2 SVGAGI. The CDR3 sequence: CASSFPGTANSPLHF. CDR3 nucleotide sequence: TGTGCCAGCAGTTTCCCCGGGACAGCAAATTCACCCCTCCACTTT.

This clonotype came up a few times. The chain employs TRBV6-2 or TRBV6-3 and TRBJ1-5, with 8 positions matching TRBD1. The J segment lost 4 bases and the V segment lost 6 bases, leaving 5 bases of the junction unmatched. The CDR3 runs 14 residues. Germline CDR1 and CDR2: MNHEY and SVGEGT. For the CDR3, the DNA is TGTGCCAGCAGACCAGGGGGCGCGAATCAGCCCCAGCATTTT. Protein: CASRPGGANQPQHF.

This clonotype was found many times. The rearrangement links TRBV29-1 to TRBJ1-1, with TRBD1 as a possible D gene (6 bases). Germline V gene sequence: CDR1 SQVTM, CDR2 ANQGSEA. CDR3 length: 13 residues. V lost 6 bases and J 4 bases, leaving 15 bases between the germline ends. CDR3 DNA sequence: TGCAGCGTCCAAGCCGGGGGCCGCACTGAAGCTTTCTTT. This sequence encodes CSVQAGGRTEAFF. Variable domain in full (rest from reference TRBV29-1 and TRBJ1-1): SAVISQKPSRDICQRGTSLTIQCQVDSQVTMMFWYRQQPGQSLTLIATANQGSEATYESGFVIDKFPISRPNLTFSTLTVSNMSPEDSSIYLCSVQAGGRTEAFFGQGTRLTVV.

Ten or more counts support this clonotype. The chain joins TRBV4-3 to TRBJ2-1, with unresolved D. Germline loops: CDR1 LGHNA, CDR2 YSLEER. V lost 1 base and J lost 7, with 11 bases in between. The CDR3 is 14 amino acids. The CDR3 region is CASSQAGPENEQFF. The CDR3 DNA reads as TGCGCCAGCAGCCAAGCCGGACCCGAGAATGAGCAGTTCTTC.

J is TRBJ1-2 and V is TRBV6-5, with D tentatively TRBD1 (5 bases). V was shortened by 0 bases and J by 4 bases, with 9 bases between the two germline ends. Germline CDR1 and CDR2: MNHEY and SVGAGI. The CDR3 runs to 14 residues. Here the CDR3 reads CASSYSNQGYGYTF. The CDR3 DNA sequence: TGTGCCAGCAGTTACTCAAATCAGGGCTATGGCTACACCTTC.

This clonotype has ten or more counts. The V gene is TRBV9, the J gene TRBJ2-1; a weak D match, TRBD2 (5 bases). Germline values: CDR1 SGDLS, CDR2 YYNGEE. V lost 3 bases to trimming and J lost 5 bases, with 21 bases between them. This CDR3 has 17 amino acids. The CDR3 loop is CASSGIAGDYHNNEQFF. Written as DNA, the CDR3 is TGTGCCAGCAGCGGAATAGCCGGTGACTATCATAACAATGAGCAGTTCTTC.

On this clonotype itself: One end of the junction does not line up with germline, which may come from a read error. The V gene is TRBV7-7, the J gene TRBJ1-6; D is unclear. The CDR3 is made up of 13 amino acids. CDR1 is SSHAT, CDR2 FNYEAQ, per germline (reference sequence). For the CDR3, the DNA is TGTGCTAGCAGCTTAGCGGACGGATCACCCCTCCACTTT. It specifies CASSLADGSPLHF.

This clonotype was detected only a few times. This chain uses TRBV6-5 with TRBJ2-7; D remains ambiguous. This CDR3 comprises 11 residues. The germline V and J ends were trimmed by 6 bases and 6 bases, with 9 bases remaining between them. Per the germline V gene, CDR1 is MNHEY and CDR2 is SVGAGI. The CDR3 sequence: CASRKGPEQYF. The CDR3 DNA reads as TGTGCCAGCAGAAAAGGGCCCGAGCAGTACTTC.

The V and J genes are TRBV19 and TRBJ2-7; unclear D gene. Germline CDR1 and CDR2: LNHDA and SQIVND (reference sequence). The CDR3 consists of 12 residues. Deletions cut 3 bases from V and 6 bases from J, with 9 bases between. DNA for the CDR3: TGTGCCAGTAGTATTACGCACGGCGAGCAGTACTTC. Amino acid sequence: CASSITHGEQYF.

This clonotype has only one observation. Compared with germline, one end of the junction differs, possibly owing to a read error. The chain carries TRBV5-8 and TRBJ2-1, with D possibly being TRBD2 (5 bases). The CDR3 runs 14 residues. Looked up from germline, CDR1 is SGHTS and CDR2 is YDEGEE. The CDR3 sequence: CVSILGLAYNEQFF. CDR3 sequence (DNA): TGTGTCAGCATCTTAGGTCTAGCTTACAATGAGCAGTTCTTC. Full variable domain (remainder filled in from reference TRBV5-8 and TRBJ2-1): EAGVTQSPTHLIKTRGQQATLRCSPISGHTSVYWYQQALGLGLQFLLWYDEGEERNRGNFPPRFSGRQFPNYSSELNVNALELEDSALYLCVSILGLAYNEQFFGPGTRLTVL.